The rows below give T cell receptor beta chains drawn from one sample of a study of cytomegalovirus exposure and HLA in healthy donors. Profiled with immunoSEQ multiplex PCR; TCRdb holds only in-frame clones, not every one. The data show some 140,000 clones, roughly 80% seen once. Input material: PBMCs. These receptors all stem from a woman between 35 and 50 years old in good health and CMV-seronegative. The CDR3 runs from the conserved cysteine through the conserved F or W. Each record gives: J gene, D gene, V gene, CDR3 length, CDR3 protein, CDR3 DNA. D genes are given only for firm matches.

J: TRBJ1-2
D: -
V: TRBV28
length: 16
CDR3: CASSSGGGAIRYGYTF
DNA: TGTGCCAGCAGTTCAGGCGGGGGGGCAATACGTTATGGCTACACCTTC

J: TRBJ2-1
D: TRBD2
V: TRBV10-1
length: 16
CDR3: CASSEPGREAYNEQFF
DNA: TGCGCCAGCAGTGAGCCTGGGCGGGAGGCATACAATGAGCAGTTCTTC

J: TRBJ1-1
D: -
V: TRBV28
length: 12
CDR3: CASSPRVREAFF
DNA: TGTGCCAGCAGTCCCCGGGTTAGGGAAGCTTTCTTT

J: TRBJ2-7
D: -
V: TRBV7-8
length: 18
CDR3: CASSLGTDGTRLFYEQYF
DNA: TGTGCCAGCAGCTTGGGGACGGACGGGACACGGCTTTTCTACGAGCAGTACTTC

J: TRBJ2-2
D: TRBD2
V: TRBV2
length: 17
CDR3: CASTRTSGGAGLGELFF
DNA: TGTGCCAGCACACGGACTAGCGGGGGGGCAGGATTAGGGGAGCTGTTTTTT

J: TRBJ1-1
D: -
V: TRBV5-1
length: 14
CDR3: CASSLSAPNTEAFF
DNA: TGCGCCAGCAGCTTAAGCGCCCCGAACACTGAAGCTTTCTTT

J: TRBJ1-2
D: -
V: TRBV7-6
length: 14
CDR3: CATREEGGNYGYTF
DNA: TGTGCCACCCGGGAGGAGGGGGGTAACTATGGCTACACCTTC

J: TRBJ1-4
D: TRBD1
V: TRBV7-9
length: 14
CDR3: CASSLGQTNEKLFF
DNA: TGTGCCAGCAGCTTGGGACAGACTAATGAAAAACTGTTTTTT

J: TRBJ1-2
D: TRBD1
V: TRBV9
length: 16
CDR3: CASSVAEGAFNYGYTF
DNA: TGTGCCAGCAGCGTAGCTGAGGGGGCTTTTAACTATGGCTACACCTTC

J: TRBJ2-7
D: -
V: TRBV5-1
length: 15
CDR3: CASSLVGGGSYEQYF
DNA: TGCGCCAGCAGCTTGGTCGGAGGCGGCTCCTACGAGCAGTACTTC